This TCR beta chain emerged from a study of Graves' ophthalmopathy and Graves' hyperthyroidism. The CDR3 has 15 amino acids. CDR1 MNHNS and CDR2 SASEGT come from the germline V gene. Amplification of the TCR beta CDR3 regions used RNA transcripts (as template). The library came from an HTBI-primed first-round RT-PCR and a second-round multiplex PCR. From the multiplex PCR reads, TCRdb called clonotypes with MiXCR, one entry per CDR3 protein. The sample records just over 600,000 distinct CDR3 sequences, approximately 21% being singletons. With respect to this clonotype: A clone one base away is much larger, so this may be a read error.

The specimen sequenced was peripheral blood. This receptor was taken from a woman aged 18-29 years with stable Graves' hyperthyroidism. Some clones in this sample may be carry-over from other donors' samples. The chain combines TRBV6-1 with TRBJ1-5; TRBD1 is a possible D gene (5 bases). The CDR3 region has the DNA TGTGCCAGCAAGGACCCCGGGGGTTACAATCAGCCCCGGCATTTT. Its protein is CASKDPGGYNQPRHF.